A selection of T cell receptor beta chains follows, all from one sample in a study of blood T cell repertoires in COVID-19. Clones were read by immunoSEQ multiplex PCR, and TCRdb kept only the in-frame ones, dropping some. The sample contains some 95,000 clones, approximately 90% of which appear only once. The sequenced sample consisted of peripheral blood. The receptors were sampled from a human donor with active COVID-19. The donor label of this sample is uncertain. Both conserved end residues are part of each CDR3. Each record gives: clone size, V gene, J gene, D gene, CDR3 protein, CDR3 DNA. D genes are given only for firm matches. Rows may omit the clone size; those that give it use once, few, many or a size class.

size: -; V: TRBV14; J: TRBJ2-1; D: TRBD1; CDR3: CASSQTPGQGARDEQFF; DNA: TGTGCCAGCAGCCAGACGCCGGGACAGGGGGCGCGGGATGAGCAGTTCTTC
size: -; V: TRBV6-6; J: TRBJ1-1; D: -; CDR3: CASHFLDRNTEAFF; DNA: TGTGCCAGCCATTTCCTCGACAGGAACACTGAAGCTTTCTTT
size: -; V: TRBV29-1; J: TRBJ2-2; D: -; CDR3: CSVVLIWTADTGELFF; DNA: TGCAGCGTTGTATTAATTTGGACAGCCGACACCGGGGAGCTGTTTTTT
size: -; V: TRBV5-8; J: TRBJ1-1; D: TRBD1; CDR3: CASRLVGQGNTEAFF; DNA: TGTGCCAGCAGGCTCGTCGGACAGGGGAACACTGAAGCTTTCTTT
size: once; V: TRBV5-1; J: TRBJ1-3; D: -; CDR3: CASSPTTVYSGNTIYF; DNA: TGCGCCAGCAGCCCGACGACAGTTTACTCTGGAAACACCATATATTTT
size: -; V: TRBV7-2; J: TRBJ1-2; D: TRBD1; CDR3: CASSLAWGQGAHGYTF; DNA: TGTGCCAGCAGCTTAGCATGGGGACAGGGGGCGCATGGCTACACCTTC
size: -; V: TRBV6-6; J: TRBJ1-3; D: -; CDR3: CASSYGQMASGNTIYF; DNA: TGTGCCAGCAGTTATGGCCAGATGGCCTCTGGAAACACCATATATTTT
size: -; V: TRBV28; J: TRBJ2-3; D: TRBD2; CDR3: CASSTPGLAEDTQYF; DNA: TGTGCCAGCAGTACCCCGGGACTAGCGGAAGATACGCAGTATTTT
size: -; V: TRBV6-1; J: TRBJ2-1; D: TRBD2; CDR3: CASSEQGGGAREQFF; DNA: TGTGCCAGCAGTGAACAGGGCGGGGGGGCCAGAGAGCAGTTCTTC
size: -; V: TRBV5-1; J: TRBJ2-3; D: -; CDR3: CASSLAGVSTDTQYF; DNA: TGCGCCAGCAGCTTGGCCGGGGTCAGCACAGATACGCAGTATTTT
size: few; V: TRBV3-1/TRBV3-2; J: TRBJ1-3; D: TRBD1; CDR3: CASILDRGIVSGNTIYF; DNA: TGTGCCAGCATCTTGGACAGGGGGATCGTTTCTGGAAACACCATATATTTT
size: -; V: TRBV2; J: TRBJ2-5; D: TRBD1; CDR3: CASSVLTGGVETQYF; DNA: TGTGCCAGCAGTGTCCTGACAGGGGGCGTAGAGACCCAGTACTTC
size: -; V: TRBV19; J: TRBJ1-2; D: -; CDR3: CASSISAGNYGYTF; DNA: TGTGCCAGTAGTATCTCGGCGGGTAACTATGGCTACACCTTC
size: -; V: TRBV7-2; J: TRBJ2-1; D: TRBD2; CDR3: CASSLDLAGGGDEQFF; DNA: TGTGCCAGCAGCTTAGATTTGGCGGGGGGAGGTGATGAGCAGTTCTTC
size: -; V: TRBV2; J: TRBJ2-7; D: TRBD1; CDR3: CASQPGTGTYEQYF; DNA: TGTGCCAGCCAACCCGGGACAGGGACCTACGAGCAGTACTTC
size: -; V: TRBV6-5; J: TRBJ2-7; D: TRBD1; CDR3: CASSSRDREYYEQYF; DNA: TGTGCCAGCAGCAGCCGGGACAGGGAATACTACGAGCAGTACTTC
size: -; V: TRBV2; J: TRBJ2-3; D: TRBD2; CDR3: CASRATFLADTQYF; DNA: TGTGCCAGCAGGGCAACATTCCTAGCGGACACGCAGTATTTT
size: -; V: TRBV7-9; J: TRBJ1-1; D: -; CDR3: CASSQVATEAFF; DNA: TGTGCCAGCAGCCAGGTTGCGACTGAAGCTTTCTTT
size: once; V: TRBV5-1; J: TRBJ2-6; D: -; CDR3: CASSEGLLGANVLTF; DNA: TGCGCCAGCAGCGAGGGCTTGTTAGGGGCCAACGTCCTGACTTTC
size: -; V: TRBV19; J: TRBJ2-1; D: TRBD2; CDR3: CASTSVGAGDNEQFF; DNA: TGTGCCAGTACCTCCGTAGGGGCGGGGGACAATGAGCAGTTCTTC
size: few; V: TRBV18; J: TRBJ2-2; D: TRBD2; CDR3: CASSPPTGGAGELFF; DNA: TGTGCCAGCTCACCACCGACCGGGGGGGCCGGGGAGCTGTTTTTT
size: once; V: TRBV5-1; J: TRBJ2-1; D: TRBD2; CDR3: CASSRLAGGPNEQFF; DNA: TGCGCCAGCAGCCGACTAGCGGGGGGGCCAAATGAGCAGTTCTTC
size: -; V: TRBV19; J: TRBJ2-3; D: TRBD2; CDR3: CASTSGDSTDTQYF; DNA: TGTGCCAGTACGAGCGGGGACAGCACAGATACGCAGTATTTT
size: once; V: TRBV11-2; J: TRBJ2-2; D: TRBD2; CDR3: CASRITGTGLSNTGELFF; DNA: TGTGCCAGCAGAATCACAGGCACGGGACTATCAAACACCGGGGAGCTGTTTTTT
size: -; V: TRBV3-1/TRBV3-2; J: TRBJ2-1; D: TRBD1; CDR3: CASSQVVGQGPPSSYNEQFF; DNA: TGTGCCAGCAGCCAAGTGGTGGGACAGGGCCCACCTAGCTCCTACAATGAGCAGTTCTTC
size: -; V: TRBV5-4; J: TRBJ1-1; D: TRBD1; CDR3: CASRGTGGVGTEAFF; DNA: TGTGCCAGCAGAGGGACAGGGGGGGTTGGCACTGAAGCTTTCTTT
size: -; V: TRBV6-5; J: TRBJ1-1; D: TRBD1; CDR3: CASSRTGNTEAFF; DNA: TGTGCCAGCAGTCGGACAGGGAACACTGAAGCTTTCTTT
size: -; V: TRBV2; J: TRBJ1-2; D: TRBD1; CDR3: CASRLRTGNGYTF; DNA: TGTGCCAGCAGGTTACGGACAGGGAATGGCTACACCTTC
size: -; V: TRBV19; J: TRBJ1-3; D: -; CDR3: CASSISSGGGQSSGNTIYF; DNA: TGTGCCAGTAGTATCTCCTCGGGGGGGGGCCAGAGCTCTGGAAACACCATATATTTT
size: -; V: TRBV3-1/TRBV3-2; J: TRBJ1-1; D: -; CDR3: CASSQWPEAFF; DNA: TGTGCCAGCAGCCAATGGCCTGAAGCTTTCTTT
size: -; V: TRBV10-1; J: TRBJ2-3; D: TRBD2; CDR3: CASSPGLAGGWSPPDLTDTQYF; DNA: TGCGCCAGCAGCCCGGGACTAGCGGGGGGGTGGTCCCCCCCCGATCTCACAGATACGCAGTATTTT
size: -; V: TRBV5-1; J: TRBJ1-6; D: -; CDR3: CASTQGTGTNSPLHF; DNA: TGCGCCAGCACCCAAGGCACAGGGACGAATTCACCCCTCCACTTT
size: -; V: TRBV28; J: TRBJ2-1; D: -; CDR3: CASSSKITVVF; DNA: TGTGCCAGCAGTTCTAAAATAACAGTCGTCTTC
size: -; V: TRBV5-1; J: TRBJ1-6; D: -; CDR3: CASSFGHRLGSPLHF; DNA: TGCGCCAGCAGCTTCGGGCACAGGCTCGGGTCACCCCTCCACTTT
size: once; V: TRBV2; J: TRBJ1-6; D: -; CDR3: CASSQGQISYNSPLHF; DNA: TGTGCCAGCAGCCAAGGACAGATCTCCTATAATTCACCCCTCCACTTT
size: -; V: TRBV19; J: TRBJ1-3; D: -; CDR3: CASSPGTGNTIYF; DNA: TGTGCCAGTAGTCCTGGGACAGGAAACACCATATATTTT
size: once; V: TRBV12-5; J: TRBJ2-1; D: -; CDR3: CASGLDGAEQFF; DNA: TGTGCTAGTGGTTTGGACGGAGCTGAGCAGTTCTTC
size: -; V: TRBV27; J: TRBJ1-2; D: TRBD1; CDR3: CASSSPRGTGGSGYTF; DNA: TGTGCCAGCAGTTCTCCAAGGGGGACAGGGGGGAGTGGCTACACCTTC
size: -; V: TRBV5-4; J: TRBJ1-1; D: -; CDR3: CASSLGTAASTEAFF; DNA: TGTGCCAGCAGCTTGGGTACCGCGGCGTCCACTGAAGCTTTCTTT
size: -; V: TRBV14; J: TRBJ2-7; D: TRBD1; CDR3: CASSRRDRLSYEQYF; DNA: TGTGCCAGCAGCCGAAGGGACAGGCTCTCCTACGAGCAGTACTTC
size: -; V: TRBV6-2/TRBV6-3; J: TRBJ2-4; D: TRBD1; CDR3: CASSHRGLAKNIQYF; DNA: TGTGCCAGCAGTCACAGGGGGCTAGCCAAAAACATTCAGTACTTC
size: -; V: TRBV7-2; J: TRBJ1-1; D: TRBD1; CDR3: CASSFPQGALVTEAFF; DNA: TGTGCCAGCAGCTTCCCCCAGGGGGCGCTTGTCACTGAAGCTTTCTTT
size: -; V: TRBV15; J: TRBJ1-3; D: TRBD1; CDR3: CATGSFWTGKSGNTIYF; DNA: TGTGCCACCGGCAGTTTCTGGACAGGGAAATCTGGAAACACCATATATTTT
size: -; V: TRBV20-1; J: TRBJ2-5; D: -; CDR3: CSANGRGTQYF; DNA: TGCAGTGCTAACGGACGGGGGACCCAGTACTTC
size: -; V: TRBV7-8; J: TRBJ2-5; D: TRBD1; CDR3: CASSARGRQGALETQYF; DNA: TGTGCCAGCAGCGCAAGGGGTCGACAGGGGGCATTGGAGACCCAGTACTTC
size: -; V: TRBV24-1; J: TRBJ2-5; D: TRBD2; CDR3: CATSAPGLGETQYF; DNA: TGTGCCACCAGTGCTCCGGGACTAGGAGAGACCCAGTACTTC
size: once; V: TRBV9; J: TRBJ2-1; D: TRBD2; CDR3: CASSVSGGLSYNEQFF; DNA: TGTGCCAGCAGCGTTAGCGGGGGGCTCTCCTACAATGAGCAGTTCTTC
size: -; V: TRBV23-1; J: TRBJ1-6; D: -; CDR3: CASARVGRGNSPLHF; DNA: TGCGCCAGCGCACGCGTAGGGAGGGGTAACTCACCCCTCCACTTT
size: -; V: TRBV19; J: TRBJ2-1; D: -; CDR3: CASRSGNEQFF; DNA: TGTGCCAGTCGCTCAGGAAATGAGCAGTTCTTC
size: -; V: TRBV6-5; J: TRBJ2-7; D: -; CDR3: CASSRGAGNEQYF; DNA: TGTGCCAGCAGTCGCGGGGCTGGCAACGAGCAGTACTTC
size: -; V: TRBV19; J: TRBJ2-1; D: TRBD1; CDR3: CASSTLGTGAYNEQFF; DNA: TGTGCCAGTAGTACCCTGGGGACAGGGGCCTACAATGAGCAGTTCTTC
size: -; V: TRBV10-1; J: TRBJ2-7; D: TRBD1; CDR3: CASYRGPLDEQYF; DNA: TGCGCCAGCTACAGGGGGCCCCTTGACGAGCAGTACTTC
size: -; V: TRBV2; J: TRBJ1-6; D: TRBD1; CDR3: CASSPDRVNSPLHF; DNA: TGTGCCAGCAGTCCGGACAGGGTCAATTCACCCCTCCACTTT
size: -; V: TRBV12-3/TRBV12-4; J: TRBJ2-2; D: -; CDR3: CASSLALAGELFF; DNA: TGTGCCAGCAGTTTAGCCTTAGCTGGGGAGCTGTTTTTT
size: -; V: TRBV15; J: TRBJ2-7; D: -; CDR3: CATSTGRRGPSYEQYF; DNA: TGTGCCACCAGCACCGGAAGGCGGGGTCCCTCCTACGAGCAGTACTTC
size: -; V: TRBV5-1; J: TRBJ2-2; D: -; CDR3: CASSLAGHNTGELFF; DNA: TGCGCCAGCAGCTTGGCGGGACATAACACCGGGGAGCTGTTTTTT
size: once; V: TRBV14; J: TRBJ2-7; D: -; CDR3: CASSNRRGPYEQYF; DNA: TGTGCCAGCAGCAACAGGAGGGGCCCCTACGAGCAGTACTTC
size: -; V: TRBV28; J: TRBJ2-5; D: TRBD2; CDR3: CASIGERGSIRTQYF; DNA: TGTGCCAGCATTGGGGAGCGGGGGTCCATAAGGACCCAGTACTTC
size: -; V: TRBV28; J: TRBJ2-1; D: TRBD1; CDR3: CASSPRQGVYNEQFF; DNA: TGTGCCAGCAGTCCTCGACAGGGGGTATACAATGAGCAGTTCTTC
size: -; V: TRBV7-9; J: TRBJ1-4; D: TRBD1; CDR3: CASSSGGQGLREKLFF; DNA: TGTGCCAGCAGCTCCGGCGGACAGGGGTTACGAGAAAAACTGTTTTTT